The present T cell receptor beta chain was sequenced within a study of blood T cells in healthy people across ages. There are 14 residues in the CDR3. Germline V gives CDR1 DFQATT, CDR2 SNEGSKA (reference sequence). Trimming cost V 5 bases and J 4 bases, with 16 bases left between them. Using a J-beta primer mix together with a sample-barcoded 5' primer, a second PCR was run for roughly 7 to 12 cycles. TCRdb re-analysed the 5' RACE reads in MiXCR, keeping a single row per CDR3 protein. The data contain approximately 810,000 distinct CDR3 sequences, approximately 35% of them seen just once; the ten biggest clones take up under 15%. This clonotype has ten or more counts. Donors ranged from 6 to 90 years old and were healthy Caucasians in Russia.

The receptor was derived from a man younger than 30 in good health. Input material: blood. The V gene is TRBV20-1, the J gene TRBJ2-3; D may match TRBD1 or TRBD2 (6 bases each). This CDR3 is CSAQGRTRSDTQYF. The CDR3 nucleotides are TGCAGTGCTCAGGGGAGGACGCGGTCAGATACGCAGTATTTT.